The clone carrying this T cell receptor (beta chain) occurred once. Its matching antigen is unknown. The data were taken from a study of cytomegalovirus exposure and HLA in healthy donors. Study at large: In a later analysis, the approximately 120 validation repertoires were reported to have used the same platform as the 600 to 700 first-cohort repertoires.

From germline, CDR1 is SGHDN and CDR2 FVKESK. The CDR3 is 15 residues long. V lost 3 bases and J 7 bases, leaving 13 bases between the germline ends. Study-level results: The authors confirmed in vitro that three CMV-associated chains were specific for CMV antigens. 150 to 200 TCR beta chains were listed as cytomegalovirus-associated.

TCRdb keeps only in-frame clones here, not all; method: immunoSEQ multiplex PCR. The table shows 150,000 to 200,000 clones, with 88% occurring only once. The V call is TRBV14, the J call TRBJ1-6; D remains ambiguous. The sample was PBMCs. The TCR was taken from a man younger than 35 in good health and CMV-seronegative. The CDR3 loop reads CASSHLNSPNSPLHF. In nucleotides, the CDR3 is TGTGCCAGCAGCCATTTGAACAGCCCGAATTCACCCCTCCACTTT.